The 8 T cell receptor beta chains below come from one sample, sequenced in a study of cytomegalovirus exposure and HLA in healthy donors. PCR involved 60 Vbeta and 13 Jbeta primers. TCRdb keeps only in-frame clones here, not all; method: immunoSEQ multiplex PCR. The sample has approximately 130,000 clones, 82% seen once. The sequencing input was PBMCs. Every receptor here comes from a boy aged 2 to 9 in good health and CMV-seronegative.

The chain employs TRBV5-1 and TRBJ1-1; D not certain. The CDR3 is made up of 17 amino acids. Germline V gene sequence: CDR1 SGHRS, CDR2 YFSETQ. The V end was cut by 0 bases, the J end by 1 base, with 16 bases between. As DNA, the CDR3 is TGCGCCAGCAGCTTGGAAGGGAAGGGAGTAGGGAACACTGAAGCTTTCTTT. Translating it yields CASSLEGKGVGNTEAFF. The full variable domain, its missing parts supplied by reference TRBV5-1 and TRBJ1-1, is KAGVTQTPRYLIKTRGQQVTLSCSPISGHRSVSWYQQTPGQGLQFLFEYFSETQRNKGNFPGRFSGRQFSNSRSEMNVSTLELGDSALYLCASSLEGKGVGNTEAFFGQGTRLTVV.

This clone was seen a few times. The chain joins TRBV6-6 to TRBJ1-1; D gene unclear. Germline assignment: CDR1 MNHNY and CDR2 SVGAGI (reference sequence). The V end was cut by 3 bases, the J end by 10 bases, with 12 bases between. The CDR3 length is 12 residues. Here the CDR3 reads CASSYVREGAFF. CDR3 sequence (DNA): TGTGCCAGCAGTTATGTGAGGGAGGGAGCTTTCTTT.

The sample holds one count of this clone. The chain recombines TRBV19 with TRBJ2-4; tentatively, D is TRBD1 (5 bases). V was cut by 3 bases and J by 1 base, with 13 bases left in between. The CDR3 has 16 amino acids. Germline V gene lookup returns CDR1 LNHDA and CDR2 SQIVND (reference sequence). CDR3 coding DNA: TGTGCCAGTAGTATCAAGGGGCCTCCGGCCAAAAACATTCAGTACTTC. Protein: CASSIKGPPAKNIQYF.

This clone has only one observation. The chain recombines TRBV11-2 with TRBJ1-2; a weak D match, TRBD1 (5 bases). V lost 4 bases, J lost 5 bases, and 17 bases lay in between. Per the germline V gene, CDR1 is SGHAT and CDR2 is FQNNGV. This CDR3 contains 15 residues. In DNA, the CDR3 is TGTGCCAGCAGCTCCATGGGGGGAGCTGTTTATGGCTACACCTTC. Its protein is CASSSMGGAVYGYTF.

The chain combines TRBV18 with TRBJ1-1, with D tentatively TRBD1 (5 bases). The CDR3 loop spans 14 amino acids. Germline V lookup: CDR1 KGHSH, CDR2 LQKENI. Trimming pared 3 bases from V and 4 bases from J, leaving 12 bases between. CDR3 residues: CASSPDTGITEAFF. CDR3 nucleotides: TGTGCCAGCTCACCGGACACTGGAATCACTGAAGCTTTCTTT.

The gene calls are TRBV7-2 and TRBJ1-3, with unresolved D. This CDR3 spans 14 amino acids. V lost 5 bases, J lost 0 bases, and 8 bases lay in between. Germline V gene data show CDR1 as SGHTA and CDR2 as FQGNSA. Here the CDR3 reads CASSPVGSGNTIYF. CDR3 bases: TGTGCCAGCAGCCCAGTTGGCTCTGGAAACACCATATATTTT.

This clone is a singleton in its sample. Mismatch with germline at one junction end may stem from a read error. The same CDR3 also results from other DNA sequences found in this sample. CDR3 coding DNA: TGCGCCAGCAGCTTCAGGCTCCTTGTGCGGGAGAAAGAGACCCAGTACTTC. Translation gives CASSFRLLVREKETQYF. This rearrangement joins TRBV7-8 to TRBJ2-5; 7 bases are a match to TRBD2. There are 17 residues in the CDR3. Per the germline V gene, CDR1 is SGHVS and CDR2 is FQNEAQ.

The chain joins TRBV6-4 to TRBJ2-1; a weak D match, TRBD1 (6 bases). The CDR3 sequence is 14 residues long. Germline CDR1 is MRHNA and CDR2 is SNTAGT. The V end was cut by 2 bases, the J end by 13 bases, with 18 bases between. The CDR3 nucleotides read TGTGCCAGCAGTGACCATGGGGAAATAGGGGGACAGTTCTTC. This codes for CASSDHGEIGGQFF.